This entry lists 18 T cell receptor beta chains sequenced from one sample in a study of control samples from healthy donors and cancer patients. The repertoire was sequenced with immunoSEQ multiplex PCR; TCRdb's copy has only in-frame clones and lacks some. The sample lists 400,000 to 450,000 clones; more than 80% were seen once. The sequencing sample was made of PBMCs. These receptors all stem from a man aged 40-49 years with head and neck cancer.

The chain employs TRBV4-3 and TRBJ2-2, with a possible D match to TRBD1 (6 bases). This CDR3 is built from 15 residues. Germline-derived CDR1 and CDR2 are LGHNA and YSLEER. Trimming took 1 base from V and 6 from J, leaving 12 bases between them. CDR3 sequence: CASSQGTGQAGELFF. In nucleotides, the CDR3 is TGCGCCAGCAGCCAAGGCACAGGGCAGGCCGGGGAGCTGTTTTTT.

This clone was found once. The V and J genes are TRBV5-4 and TRBJ2-7; 10 positions agree with TRBD2. This CDR3 contains 15 residues. Germline V gene data show CDR1 as SGHNT and CDR2 as YYREEE (reference sequence). The J segment lost 6 bases and the V segment lost 0 bases, leaving 6 bases of the junction unmatched. CDR3 loop: CASSLDLAGVAEQYF. The CDR3 region has the DNA TGTGCCAGCAGCTTGGATCTAGCGGGAGTGGCCGAGCAGTACTTC. Combining the CDR3 with reference TRBV5-4 and TRBJ2-7 gives the whole variable domain ETGVTQSPTHLIKTRGQQVTLRCSSQSGHNTVSWYQQALGQGPQFIFQYYREEENGRGNFPPRFSGLQFPNYSSELNVNALELDDSALYLCASSLDLAGVAEQYFGPGTRLTVT.

Remarks on this clone: The junction and the germline gene differ at one end; a read error may be behind it. DNA for the CDR3: TGTGCTAGCAGCTACAGGGGGCCCGGGGAGCTGTTTTTT. Its protein is CASSYRGPGELFF. The J gene is TRBJ2-2, the V gene TRBV7-7; 9 positions match TRBD1. Germline V CDR1 and CDR2: SSHAT, FNYEAQ (reference sequence). The CDR3 contains 13 residues.

This clone was detected only a few times. V and J are TRBV7-2 and TRBJ2-7; a possible D gene is TRBD2 (7 bases). This CDR3 has 15 amino acids. The V and J ends lost 0 bases and 6 bases respectively, with 15 bases between them. Germline CDR1 and CDR2: SGHTA and FQGNSA. This CDR3 is CASSLAAGGQGEQYF. CDR3 DNA sequence: TGTGCCAGCAGCTTAGCAGCCGGGGGGCAGGGCGAGCAGTACTTC.

The chain uses TRBV5-4 and TRBJ2-2; the match to TRBD1 covers 7 bases. J lost 0 bases, V lost 8 bases, and 4 bases had no gene match. Per the germline V gene, CDR1 is SGHNT and CDR2 is YYREEE (reference sequence). This CDR3 has 14 residues. In DNA, the CDR3 is TGTGCCAGTACGGGACAGTCGAACACCGGGGAGCTGTTTTTT. Its protein product is CASTGQSNTGELFF.

CDR3 in amino acids: CASSYSRSVYEQYF. In DNA, the CDR3 is TGTGCCAGCAGTTACTCGAGAAGTGTCTACGAGCAGTACTTC. The chain couples TRBV6-5 to TRBJ2-7, with unresolved D. The CDR3 is 14 amino acids. Trimming removed 0 bases at V and 3 bases at J, with 9 bases between. Germline values: CDR1 MNHEY, CDR2 SVGAGI.

This chain uses TRBV23-1 with TRBJ1-4; unclear D gene. TRBV23-1 is an ORF; its function is uncertain. Trimming removed 3 bases at V and 0 bases at J, with 11 bases between. CDR3 length equals 16 residues. The CDR3 DNA sequence: TGCGCCAGCAGTCATCCCCCACCAGCAACTAATGAAAAACTGTTTTTT. It encodes CASSHPPPATNEKLFF.

With regard to this clone: Additional DNA sequences in this sample encode the identical CDR3. The chain employs TRBV18 and TRBJ2-7, with a weak D call TRBD2 (6 bases). Trimming left V 3 bases short and J 4 bases short, with 7 bases between. The CDR3 is made up of 12 amino acids. Germline lookup yields CDR1 KGHSH and CDR2 LQKENI. In nucleotides, the CDR3 is TGTGCCAGCTCACCGGAGGGATACGAGCAGTACTTC. This codes for CASSPEGYEQYF.

The V call is TRBV19, the J call TRBJ1-5; D is unresolved. Trimming pared 0 bases from V and 9 bases from J, leaving 21 bases between. Germline loops: CDR1 LNHDA, CDR2 SQIVND (reference sequence). The length of the CDR3 is 17 residues. This chain's CDR3 is CASSIDWSVAPDGPQHF. The CDR3 DNA follows: TGTGCCAGTAGTATAGATTGGTCAGTGGCCCCCGATGGGCCCCAGCATTTT.

The gene calls are TRBV30 and TRBJ2-1, with 9 bases matching TRBD2. With 3 bases clipped from V and 5 bases from J, the junction kept 8 bases outside the gene matches. This CDR3 has 15 amino acids. CDR1 GTSNPN and CDR2 SVGIG come from the germline V gene (reference sequence). The CDR3 DNA reads as TGTGCCTGGAGCCTCGGACTAGCGACTAACAATGAGCAGTTCTTC. Amino acid sequence: CAWSLGLATNNEQFF. Full variable domain (missing parts from reference TRBV30 and TRBJ2-1): SQTIHQWPATLVQPVGSPLSLECTVEGTSNPNLYWYRQAAGRGLQLLFYSVGIGQISSEVPQNLSASRPQDRQFILSSKKLLLSDSGFYLCAWSLGLATNNEQFFGPGTRLTVL.

The V gene is TRBV18, the J gene TRBJ1-1; tentative D call: TRBD1 (6 bases). The CDR3 has 16 amino acids. The V end was cut by 5 bases, the J end by 5 bases, with 21 bases between. CDR1 KGHSH and CDR2 LQKENI come from the germline V gene. The CDR3 DNA reads TGTGCCAGCTCATCCAGGAACGCGGGGGGCGGGACTGAAGCTTTCTTT. Protein: CASSSRNAGGGTEAFF.

The rearrangement links TRBV13 to TRBJ1-1; D possibly corresponds to TRBD1 (6 bases). Germline V CDR1 and CDR2: PRHDT, FYEKMQ (reference sequence). This CDR3 region has 14 residues. V lost 1 base, J lost 4 bases, and 10 bases lay in between. The CDR3 loop reads CASSLEGGSTEAFF. CDR3 nucleotide sequence: TGTGCCAGCAGCTTAGAGGGGGGTAGCACTGAAGCTTTCTTT.

J is TRBJ2-2 and V is TRBV5-8; perhaps TRBD1 as D (7 bases). Trimming took 0 bases from V and 3 from J, leaving 15 bases between them. There are 17 residues in the CDR3. Germline values: CDR1 SGHTS, CDR2 YDEGEE. The CDR3 nucleotides read TGTGCCAGCAGCTTGGAATTGGCAGGGGGGTACACCGGGGAGCTGTTTTTT. Translation: CASSLELAGGYTGELFF.

V and J are TRBV12-3 or TRBV12-4 and TRBJ2-1; possibly TRBD1 or TRBD2 for D (5 bases each). Trimming took off 5 bases at V and 9 bases at J, with 8 bases between the two ends. The CDR3 has 11 amino acids. The chain's CDR3 is CASSQGTEQFF. The CDR3 DNA sequence: TGTGCCAGCAGTCAAGGGACTGAGCAGTTCTTC.

This chain links TRBV5-8 with TRBJ1-2; D ambiguous. The CDR3 contains 15 residues. The V and J ends lost 0 bases and 3 bases respectively, with 12 bases between them. Germline V gene lookup returns CDR1 SGHTS and CDR2 YDEGEE. The CDR3 here is CASSLGGFGDYGYTF. CDR3 DNA sequence: TGTGCCAGCAGCTTGGGCGGGTTCGGGGACTATGGCTACACCTTC.

The chain uses TRBV6-6 and TRBJ2-6; D gene unclear. CDR3 length: 15 residues. The V end lost 5 bases, the J end lost 1 base, and 9 bases lay between the germline ends. Germline loops: CDR1 MNHNY, CDR2 SVGAGI (reference sequence). CDR3 DNA sequence: TGTGCCAGCAGTCCCGATCGATCTGGGGCCAACGTCCTGACTTTC. This codes for CASSPDRSGANVLTF.

Turning to this clone: A read error may account for a junction end that differs from germline. The chain recombines TRBV7-3 with TRBJ2-2; D unresolved. The length of the CDR3 is 14 residues. Germline values: CDR1 SGHTA, CDR2 FQGTGA. CDR3 coding DNA: TGTGCCAGCAGCTTATCTGCGAACACCAGGGAGCTGTTTTTT. This translates into CASSLSANTRELFF. The entire variable domain, with the rest obtained from reference TRBV7-3 and TRBJ2-2, is as follows: GAGVSQTPSNKVTEKGKYVELRCDPISGHTALYWYRQSLGQGPEFLIYFQGTGAADDSGLPNDRFFAVRPEGSVSTLKIQRTERGDSAVYLCASSLSANTRELFFGEGSRLTVL.

This chain joins TRBV9 and TRBJ2-7; 7 nucleotides align to TRBD1. V gave up 0 bases and J gave up 3 bases; unmatched junction bases: 3. The CDR3 is 14 amino acids. CDR1 SGDLS and CDR2 YYNGEE come from the germline V gene. CDR3: CASSVGTGNYEQYF. DNA of the CDR3: TGTGCCAGCAGCGTAGGGACAGGAAACTACGAGCAGTACTTC. The full variable domain, in which reference TRBV9 and TRBJ2-7 provide the parts outside the CDR3, is DSGVTQTPKHLITATGQRVTLRCSPRSGDLSVYWYQQSLDQGLQFLIQYYNGEERAKGNILERFSAQQFPDLHSELNLSSLELGDSALYFCASSVGTGNYEQYFGPGTRLTVT.